This T cell receptor (beta chain) stems from a study of vaccination effects on CD4 cells after COVID-19. A note on this clone: Its specificity is not known.

Measured with immunoSEQ multiplex PCR; TCRdb has only the in-frame clones, and not every one. Of around 49,000 clones in the sample, 65% to 80% were seen once. This CDR3 is built from 15 residues. Germline V gene lookup returns CDR1 MGHRA and CDR2 YSYEKL. The ends were cut back, 2 bases at V and 0 bases at J, with 9 bases in the middle. Isolating CD4+ T cells followed ten to eleven days of culture. Two-dose vaccination with either BNT162b2 or mRNA-1273 was given to the participants. IL-2 medium took the place of half the medium on both days 3 and 7. The V call is TRBV4-1, the J call TRBJ2-3; D gene uncertain. The sequence was collected from a human donor who received a COVID-19 vaccine. This sample comprised CD4+ T cells from PBMCs cultured without peptide, obtained after COVID-19 vaccination. In DNA form, the CDR3 reads TGCGCCAGCAGCCAACCCTGGGAAAGCACAGATACGCAGTATTTT. Residues: CASSQPWESTDTQYF.